This T cell receptor beta chain was sequenced during a study of T cell clonality in common variable immunodeficiency. Study-wide findings and caveats: TCRbeta clonality was increased in CVID versus healthy controls. Compared with controls, CVID subjects had fewer shared TCRbeta clones. Links between repertoire features and CVID complications were heterogeneity-limited. Fewer deletions and N-nucleotide insertions were reportedly seen in common variable immunodeficiency TCR beta sequences.

Assay: immunoSEQ multiplex PCR; the TCRdb copy retains only in-frame clones and omits some. Singletons are absent from the sample, which has around 45,000 clones. This clone was recorded at least ten times. The target antigen is unknown. The CDR3 end falls 3 residues outside the read, so it is completed with the germline J gene. The CDR3 contains 15 residues. CDR1 MGHRA and CDR2 YSYEKL come from the germline V gene. V lost 6 bases, J lost 8 bases, and 7 bases stayed unmatched. Sequencing input: peripheral blood mononuclear cells. V is TRBV4-1 and J is TRBJ1-6, with 10 bases identical to TRBD1. This receptor was obtained from a person between 18 and 75 years old in good health. The CDR3: CASSRQGAEDSPLHF. The CDR3 DNA, read in part, is TGCGCCAGCAGTCGACAGGGGGCGGAGGATTCACCC.